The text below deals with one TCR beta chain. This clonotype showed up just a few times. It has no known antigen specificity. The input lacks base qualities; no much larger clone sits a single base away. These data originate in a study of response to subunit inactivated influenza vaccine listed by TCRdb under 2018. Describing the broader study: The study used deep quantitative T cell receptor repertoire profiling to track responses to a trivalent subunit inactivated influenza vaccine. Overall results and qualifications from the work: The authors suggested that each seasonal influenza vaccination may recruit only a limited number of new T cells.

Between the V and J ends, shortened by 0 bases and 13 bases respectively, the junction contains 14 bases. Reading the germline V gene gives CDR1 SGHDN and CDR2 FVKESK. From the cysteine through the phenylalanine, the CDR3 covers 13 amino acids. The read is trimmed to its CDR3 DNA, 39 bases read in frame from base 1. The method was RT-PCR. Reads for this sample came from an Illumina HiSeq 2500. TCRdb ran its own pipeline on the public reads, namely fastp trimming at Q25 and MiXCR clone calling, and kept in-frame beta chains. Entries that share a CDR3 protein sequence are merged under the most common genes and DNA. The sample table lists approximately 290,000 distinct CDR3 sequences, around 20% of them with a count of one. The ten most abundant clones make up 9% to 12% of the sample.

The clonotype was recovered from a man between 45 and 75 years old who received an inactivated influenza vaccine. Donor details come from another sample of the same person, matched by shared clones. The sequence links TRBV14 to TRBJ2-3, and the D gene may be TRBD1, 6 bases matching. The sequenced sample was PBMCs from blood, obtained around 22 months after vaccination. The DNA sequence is TGTGCCAGCAGCCAAGATGTGGACAGCCTTGAGTATTTT. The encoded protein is CASSQDVDSLEYF.